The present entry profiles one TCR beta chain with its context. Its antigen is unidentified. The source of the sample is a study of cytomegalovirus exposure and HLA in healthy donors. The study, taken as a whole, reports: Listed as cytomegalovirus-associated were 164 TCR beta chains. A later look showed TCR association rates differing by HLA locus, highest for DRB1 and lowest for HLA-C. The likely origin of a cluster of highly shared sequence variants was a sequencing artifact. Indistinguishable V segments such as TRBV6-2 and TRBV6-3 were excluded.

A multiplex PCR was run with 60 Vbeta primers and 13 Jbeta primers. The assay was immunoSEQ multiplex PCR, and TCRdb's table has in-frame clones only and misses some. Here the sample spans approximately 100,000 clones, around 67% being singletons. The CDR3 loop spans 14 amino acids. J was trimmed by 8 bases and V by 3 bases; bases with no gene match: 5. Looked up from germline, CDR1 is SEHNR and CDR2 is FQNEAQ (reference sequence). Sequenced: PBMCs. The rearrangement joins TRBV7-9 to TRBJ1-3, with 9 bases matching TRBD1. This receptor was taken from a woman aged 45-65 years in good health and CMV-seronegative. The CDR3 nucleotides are TGTGCCAGCAGCTTGGACAGGGGTCAAGACACCATATATTTT. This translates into CASSLDRGQDTIYF.